This T cell receptor beta chain was sequenced in a study of shared T cell receptors in the human thymus. Germline V lookup: CDR1 SNHLY, CDR2 FYNNEI. The CDR3 is 17 residues long. V lost 5 bases to trimming and J lost 4 bases; unmatched junction nucleotides: 13. Using immunoSEQ multiplex PCR, the repertoire was profiled, and TCRdb retains in-frame clones only, with some absent. This table has hundreds of thousands of clones, roughly 88% appearing once. Another study also made use of these data, one on human thymus T cells. That investigation notes: Having surgery to correct congenital heart defects, healthy Finnish infants acted as the donors. Thymus was obtained from resections taken during corrective heart surgery. Seemingly biased V and J gene usage marked thymic and blood repertoires. Highly overlapping thymic repertoires among unrelated individuals were reported in related research.

Sequencing was performed on thymocytes. The chain combines TRBV2 with TRBJ2-2, with 7 bases identical to TRBD2. The clonotype comes from a girl in the first two years of life with a congenital heart defect. CDR3 bases: TGTGCCAGCAGTCCCTCCGACCCGGGGGGAGTCACCGGGGAGCTGTTTTTT. It yields the protein CASSPSDPGGVTGELFF.